The T cell receptor beta chain under discussion was sequenced for a study of long-term antiretroviral therapy in people with HIV. Study as a whole: The earliest samples predate the 2015 immediate-ART recommendation by about a decade.

At the survey level, the v3.0 immunoSEQ assay was run. Assay used: immunoSEQ multiplex PCR; TCRdb lists only in-frame clones, some missing. The sample lists about 14,000 clones; about 80% were seen once. This clone was seen a handful of times. Its antigen is currently unknown. Study outcomes and limitations: HIV repertoire CDR3 lengths ranged less widely than those of controls. Patients on ART gained diversity, which nonetheless stayed below transplant donor controls.

The receptor was derived from a man aged 35 to 55 with HIV. This specimen was unsorted PBMCs, taken 3.2 years before starting antiretroviral therapy.

The CDR3 bases are TGTGCCAGCAGTTATTCCCGACTATCCTCCTACGAGCAGTACTTC. Protein sequence: CASSYSRLSSYEQYF. This chain links TRBV6-6 with TRBJ2-7, with D possibly matching TRBD2 (5 bases). The CDR3 runs to 15 residues. The germline CDR1 and CDR2 sequences are MNHNY and SVGAGI (reference sequence). V lost 3 bases and J lost 0, with 12 bases in between.